This is a list of T cell receptor beta chains from one sample in a study of T cell responses to AZD1222 COVID-19 vaccine. Generated by immunoSEQ multiplex PCR, the TCRdb table keeps only in-frame clones and is missing some. The sample lists approximately 120,000 clones; 70% to 90% were seen once. Specimen: peripheral blood, collected on day 0 of AZD1222 vaccination. The receptor source for this set is an adult in good health. Both conserved end residues are part of each CDR3. Each record gives: V gene, D gene, J gene, CDR3 protein. A D gene is named only where the DNA matches it firmly.

v_gene: TRBV19; d_gene: .; j_gene: TRBJ1-1; CDR3aa: CASPPSTGAGNTEAFF
v_gene: TRBV11-2; d_gene: TRBD1; j_gene: TRBJ2-1; CDR3aa: CASSTNRGPIYNEQFF
v_gene: TRBV7-2; d_gene: TRBD1; j_gene: TRBJ2-7; CDR3aa: CASSWDREGSYEQYF
v_gene: TRBV9; d_gene: .; j_gene: TRBJ2-3; CDR3aa: CASSVGGPVQVF
v_gene: TRBV11-2; d_gene: .; j_gene: TRBJ2-1; CDR3aa: CASSLMGTEHNEQFF
v_gene: TRBV14; d_gene: .; j_gene: TRBJ2-7; CDR3aa: CASSQDGVLEQYF
v_gene: TRBV6-6; d_gene: .; j_gene: TRBJ1-4; CDR3aa: CASLDSVFGKLFF
v_gene: TRBV7-7; d_gene: .; j_gene: TRBJ1-4; CDR3aa: CASGATNEKLFF
v_gene: TRBV10-3; d_gene: .; j_gene: TRBJ2-2; CDR3aa: CAISGQGGGELFF
v_gene: TRBV3-1/TRBV3-2; d_gene: TRBD1; j_gene: TRBJ1-2; CDR3aa: CASSQDQEGANGYTF
v_gene: TRBV2; d_gene: TRBD1; j_gene: TRBJ2-7; CDR3aa: CASSGTGGEQYF
v_gene: TRBV5-8; d_gene: TRBD1; j_gene: TRBJ2-7; CDR3aa: CASSFGTGRDEQYF
v_gene: TRBV4-1; d_gene: TRBD1; j_gene: TRBJ1-2; CDR3aa: CASSQGTGGYGYTF
v_gene: TRBV7-2; d_gene: .; j_gene: TRBJ2-7; CDR3aa: CASSLGGDRSEQYF
v_gene: TRBV28; d_gene: .; j_gene: TRBJ1-2; CDR3aa: CASSSGPSGYGYTF
v_gene: TRBV30; d_gene: TRBD1; j_gene: TRBJ1-2; CDR3aa: CAWSDRGTYGYTF
v_gene: TRBV5-1; d_gene: .; j_gene: TRBJ2-2; CDR3aa: CASSLPNTGELFF
v_gene: TRBV6-6; d_gene: .; j_gene: TRBJ2-7; CDR3aa: CATIQSFSRYYEQYF
v_gene: TRBV4-1; d_gene: TRBD1; j_gene: TRBJ1-2; CDR3aa: CASSLITGGNYGYTF
v_gene: TRBV28; d_gene: .; j_gene: TRBJ1-4; CDR3aa: CASNQFREANEKLFF
v_gene: TRBV27; d_gene: .; j_gene: TRBJ1-2; CDR3aa: CASGLGNPQRNGYTF
v_gene: TRBV4-2; d_gene: TRBD1; j_gene: TRBJ1-1; CDR3aa: CASSQQRQGIAFF
v_gene: TRBV19; d_gene: .; j_gene: TRBJ2-7; CDR3aa: CASSITVSYEQYF
v_gene: TRBV7-2; d_gene: TRBD1; j_gene: TRBJ2-7; CDR3aa: CASSPSGQGFEQYF
v_gene: TRBV4-2; d_gene: .; j_gene: TRBJ2-1; CDR3aa: CASSQSPAGGSYNEQFF
v_gene: TRBV18; d_gene: TRBD1; j_gene: TRBJ1-2; CDR3aa: CASSGSGTGGIDGYTF
v_gene: TRBV6-2/TRBV6-3; d_gene: .; j_gene: TRBJ2-3; CDR3aa: CASSYRDSTDTQYF
v_gene: TRBV28; d_gene: TRBD1; j_gene: TRBJ1-4; CDR3aa: CASSFRGRKLFF
v_gene: TRBV18; d_gene: .; j_gene: TRBJ1-4; CDR3aa: CASSPPGGSDEKLFF
v_gene: TRBV10-3; d_gene: .; j_gene: TRBJ2-7; CDR3aa: CAITNGGGKSYEQYF
v_gene: TRBV11-2; d_gene: TRBD2; j_gene: TRBJ2-2; CDR3aa: CASSPSGSSGRTGELFF
v_gene: TRBV29-1; d_gene: .; j_gene: TRBJ1-2; CDR3aa: CSVLTGANYGYTF
v_gene: TRBV5-6; d_gene: .; j_gene: TRBJ1-6; CDR3aa: CASSLEGFNSPLHF
v_gene: TRBV2; d_gene: .; j_gene: TRBJ2-5; CDR3aa: CASSGVGRETQYF
v_gene: TRBV7-2; d_gene: .; j_gene: TRBJ1-5; CDR3aa: CASSPYGGSNQPQHF
v_gene: TRBV5-5; d_gene: TRBD2; j_gene: TRBJ2-1; CDR3aa: CASSPAGGGYNEQFF
v_gene: TRBV11-2; d_gene: TRBD1; j_gene: TRBJ1-4; CDR3aa: CASGSGTGNEKLFF
v_gene: TRBV2; d_gene: .; j_gene: TRBJ2-2; CDR3aa: CASSALATNTGELFF
v_gene: TRBV10-2; d_gene: .; j_gene: TRBJ2-5; CDR3aa: CASRDFQETQYF
v_gene: TRBV5-1; d_gene: .; j_gene: TRBJ2-7; CDR3aa: CASSLGYRPQGNYEQYF
v_gene: TRBV10-3; d_gene: .; j_gene: TRBJ1-5; CDR3aa: CAISDYQGGQPQHF
v_gene: TRBV18; d_gene: TRBD1; j_gene: TRBJ1-3; CDR3aa: CASSPRTGLDTIYF
v_gene: TRBV9; d_gene: .; j_gene: TRBJ1-5; CDR3aa: CASSVSGAGQPQHF
v_gene: TRBV15; d_gene: .; j_gene: TRBJ2-2; CDR3aa: CATSRVTFWTENTGELFF
v_gene: TRBV2; d_gene: .; j_gene: TRBJ1-6; CDR3aa: CASSEGEVGNSPLHF
v_gene: TRBV28; d_gene: .; j_gene: TRBJ1-5; CDR3aa: CASSPLGRLPQHF
v_gene: TRBV7-3; d_gene: .; j_gene: TRBJ1-1; CDR3aa: CASSLLDRTEAFF
v_gene: TRBV5-5; d_gene: .; j_gene: TRBJ1-2; CDR3aa: CASSDGTTYGYTF
v_gene: TRBV30; d_gene: .; j_gene: TRBJ1-6; CDR3aa: CASRALDSSPLHF
v_gene: TRBV21-1; d_gene: .; j_gene: TRBJ2-3; CDR3aa: CASSKGQAGRLDTQYF
v_gene: TRBV30; d_gene: .; j_gene: TRBJ1-5; CDR3aa: CAWSIREDQPQHF
v_gene: TRBV18; d_gene: TRBD1; j_gene: TRBJ2-1; CDR3aa: CASSPLDRGTYNEQFF
v_gene: TRBV4-1; d_gene: .; j_gene: TRBJ2-2; CDR3aa: CASSQDRTGWTGELFF
v_gene: TRBV29-1; d_gene: .; j_gene: TRBJ1-1; CDR3aa: CSATISNTEAFF
v_gene: TRBV29-1; d_gene: TRBD1; j_gene: TRBJ2-1; CDR3aa: CSAGAARTGPNEQFF